This TCR beta chain was recorded in a study of blood T cell repertoires in COVID-19. Looking at the study overall: T cells, B-cell-depleted T cells, or PBMCs supplied cDNA or gDNA.

Recruitment covered about two dozen US areas and drew participants whose ages spanned about 18 to 89 years. Participant reports of clinical history set cohort assignment. Source study methods: From reference gene primer amplification, estimates of nucleated cell counts were derived. Clones were read by immunoSEQ multiplex PCR, and TCRdb kept only the in-frame ones, dropping some. V and J calls and clone size come straight from that table; D and trimming were deduced from the DNA. The sample includes roughly 500,000 clones, around 85% of them seen just once. This CDR3 is 14 amino acids long. CDR1 is LNHDA, CDR2 SQIVND, per germline (reference sequence). V lost 7 bases, J lost 5 bases, and 7 bases stayed unmatched.

This sequence originates from a woman aged 55 to 70 who had recovered from COVID-19. The chain joins TRBV19 to TRBJ2-5; TRBD2 matches 10 bases. The sequenced sample consisted of PBMCs or T cells enriched from blood (not recorded which). The CDR3 sequence: CASNLGLATETQYF. In DNA, the CDR3 is TGTGCCAGTAACCTGGGACTAGCGACGGAGACCCAGTACTTC.